This T cell receptor beta chain originates from a study of T cell responses to AZD1222 COVID-19 vaccine. Study findings and constraints: Spike-spanning, vaccine-associated CD4 TCRs were dominant at 160-218 and 743-854. Spike-specific TCR breadth and depth rose after two AZD1222 doses.

From germline, CDR1 is SGHRS and CDR2 YFSETQ. V gave up 0 bases and J gave up 2 bases; unmatched junction bases: 1. This CDR3 comprises 15 residues. Data came from immunoSEQ multiplex PCR; TCRdb stores just in-frame clones and leaves some out. This sample has 95,000 to 110,000 clones, with roughly 90% found just once. A remark on this clone: Antigen unknown.

This clonotype was obtained from an adult who received the AZD1222 COVID-19 vaccine. The chain links TRBV5-1 to TRBJ2-5, with 10 bases fitting TRBD2. The specimen was peripheral blood, collected 28 days after the second AZD1222 dose. CDR3 nucleotide sequence: TGCGCCAGCAGCTTGGGGACTAGCGGTCAAGAGACCCAGTACTTC. Its translation is CASSLGTSGQETQYF.